These T cell receptor beta chains were read from a single sample in a study of molecular identifiers for immune sequencing clone quantification. One entry per CDR3 protein results from TCRdb running MiXCR on the PCR reads. The sample has approximately 550,000 distinct CDR3 sequences, 20% to 25% seen once; the top ten hold around 0.84%. Sequencing was done on a sample of naive CD8+ T cells from blood, with Jurkat cell RNA spiked in. These receptors all come from a human donor in good health. Some libraries in this study had Jurkat cell RNA spiked in. Each CDR3 is given with its conserved first and last residue. A D gene is named only where the DNA matches it firmly. Only part of the rows carry a size: once, few, many, or a class if the clone is expanded.

TRBV6-2/TRBV6-3,.,.,TRBJ1-5,CASSYSGQPQHF,TGTGCCAGCAGTTACTCTGGGCAGCCCCAGCATTTT
TRBV27,.,many,TRBJ2-7,CASSLSPTGSYEQYF,TGTGCCAGCAGCTTAAGCCCGACAGGCTCCTACGAGCAGTACTTC
TRBV5-1,.,.,TRBJ2-3,CASSSPTLNTQYF,TGCGCCAGCAGCTCCCCGACCCTCAATACGCAGTATTTT
TRBV7-9,.,few,TRBJ1-4,CASSQVDRFWEKLFF,TGTGCCAGCAGTCAAGTCGACAGGTTTTGGGAAAAACTGTTTTTT
TRBV3-1,.,many,TRBJ1-1,CASSQGRMNTEAFF,TGTGCCAGCAGCCAGGGACGGATGAACACTGAAGCTTTCTTT
TRBV30,.,many,TRBJ1-1,CALTGGGTEAFF,TGTGCCTTAACTGGGGGGGGCACTGAAGCTTTCTTT
TRBV6-2/TRBV6-3,.,.,TRBJ2-1,CASSYFLGTSNNGQFF,TGTGCCAGCAGTTACTTCTTGGGAACTAGTAACAATGGGCAGTTCTTC
TRBV14,.,many,TRBJ2-3,CASSQVAGIADTQYF,TGTGCCAGCAGCCAAGTCGCAGGAATTGCGGATACGCAGTATTTT
TRBV5-6,.,.,TRBJ2-1,CASSSGLPGYEQFF,TGTGCCAGCAGCTCGGGACTCCCGGGGTATGAGCAGTTCTTC
TRBV20-1,TRBD2,.,TRBJ2-5,CSATGLAEQETQYF,TGCAGTGCTACAGGACTAGCGGAACAAGAGACCCAGTACTTC
TRBV9,.,many,TRBJ2-7,CASSPGYSAYEQYF,TGTGCCAGCAGCCCCGGGTACAGCGCCTACGAGCAGTACTTC
TRBV7-9,.,.,TRBJ1-3,CASSLPPRLESSGNTIYF,TGTGCCAGCAGCTTGCCCCCCAGGTTGGAGAGCTCTGGAAACACCATATATTTT
TRBV4-3,.,many,TRBJ1-1,CASSQDFQGIPEAFF,TGCGCCAGCAGCCAAGATTTTCAGGGGATCCCTGAAGCTTTCTTT
TRBV27,.,few,TRBJ2-7,CASSFTGLYEQYF,TGTGCCAGCAGTTTTACCGGACTATACGAGCAGTACTTC
TRBV7-2,.,many,TRBJ2-5,CASSLAGQWGFRETQYF,TGTGCCAGCAGCTTAGCGGGTCAATGGGGGTTTCGAGAGACCCAGTACTTC
TRBV12-3/TRBV12-4,.,.,TRBJ1-1,CASLIRDEGMNTEAFF,TGTGCCAGCCTGATCCGGGACGAGGGGATGAACACTGAAGCTTTCTTT
TRBV12-3/TRBV12-4,TRBD1,.,TRBJ2-7,CASSPAGGEQYF,TGTGCCAGCAGCCCGGCAGGGGGCGAGCAGTACTTC
TRBV2,.,.,TRBJ2-7,CASSDMAVYEQYF,TGTGCCAGCAGTGATATGGCAGTTTACGAGCAGTACTTC
TRBV7-2,TRBD1,.,TRBJ2-7,CASSSLTGVYEQYF,TGTGCCAGCAGCTCATTAACAGGGGTATACGAGCAGTACTTC
TRBV7-9,.,many,TRBJ2-5,CASSLVSVGRGETQYF,TGTGCCAGCAGCTTAGTGAGCGTGGGCAGGGGAGAGACCCAGTACTTC
TRBV12-3/TRBV12-4,.,many,TRBJ1-2,CASSHRTLDYTF,TGTGCCAGCAGTCATAGGACACTCGACTACACCTTC
TRBV27,.,.,TRBJ1-3,CASRPSGSLRNTIYF,TGTGCCAGCAGACCCTCCGGGAGCCTAAGAAACACCATATATTTT
TRBV28,.,.,TRBJ2-7,CASSSITGYEQYF,TGTGCCAGCAGTTCTATAACGGGCTACGAGCAGTACTTC
TRBV27,.,few,TRBJ2-7,CASSHPPYEQYF,TGTGCCAGCAGCCACCCCCCCTACGAGCAGTACTTC
TRBV7-9,.,.,TRBJ2-7,CASSFPGLLRAQYF,TGTGCCAGCAGCTTCCCAGGGCTACTACGCGCGCAGTACTTC
TRBV7-2,.,.,TRBJ2-7,CASSSSGPYEQYF,TGTGCCAGCAGCTCCTCTGGACCCTACGAGCAGTACTTC
TRBV4-3,.,.,TRBJ1-2,CASGQNTQFYGYTF,TGCGCCAGCGGCCAAAATACTCAGTTCTATGGCTACACCTTC
TRBV12-3/TRBV12-4,.,many,TRBJ1-4,CASSLEGFGEKLFF,TGTGCCAGCAGTTTAGAAGGGTTTGGCGAAAAACTGTTTTTT
TRBV12-3/TRBV12-4,.,.,TRBJ2-7,CASSLGVVANEQYF,TGTGCCAGCAGTTTAGGGGTAGTTGCTAACGAGCAGTACTTC
TRBV14,.,few,TRBJ2-2,CASSQIPGALYTGELFF,TGTGCCAGCAGCCAGATACCTGGGGCCTTGTACACCGGGGAGCTGTTTTTT
TRBV4-1,TRBD2,.,TRBJ2-7,CASSQVTLAGGLEFEQYF,TGCGCCAGCAGCCAAGTTACTCTAGCGGGGGGGCTAGAGTTCGAGCAGTACTTC
TRBV12-3/TRBV12-4,.,many,TRBJ2-6,CASSSVANVLTF,TGTGCCAGCAGTTCCGTGGCCAACGTCCTGACTTTC
TRBV19,.,many,TRBJ1-6,CASSGRNNSPLHF,TGTGCCAGTAGTGGTAGAAATAATTCACCCCTCCACTTT
TRBV6-2/TRBV6-3,.,.,TRBJ2-7,CASSYPSRGREQYF,TGTGCCAGCAGTTATCCCTCCAGGGGCCGGGAGCAGTACTTC
TRBV28,.,many,TRBJ2-3,CASTLSAEGGTDTQYF,TGTGCCAGCACTCTATCTGCGGAAGGGGGCACAGATACGCAGTATTTT
TRBV7-8,TRBD2,few,TRBJ2-7,CASSSQAGGSYEQYF,TGTGCCAGCAGCTCCCAAGCGGGGGGGTCCTACGAGCAGTACTTC
TRBV3-1,.,few,TRBJ2-1,CASSQGLRPSSYNEQFF,TGTGCCAGCAGCCAAGGTCTCCGGCCAAGCTCCTACAATGAGCAGTTCTTC
TRBV20-1,.,.,TRBJ1-5,CSALDGGNQPQHF,TGCAGTGCTCTGGATGGGGGCAATCAGCCCCAGCATTTT
TRBV5-1,.,.,TRBJ2-6,CASSMWYSGANVLTF,TGCGCCAGCAGTATGTGGTACTCTGGGGCCAACGTCCTGACTTTC
TRBV15,TRBD2,.,TRBJ2-2,CATSLAGDTGELFF,TGTGCCACCTCCTTAGCGGGAGACACCGGGGAGCTGTTTTTT
TRBV7-9,.,many,TRBJ2-4,CASSSREGKNIQYF,TGTGCCAGCAGTTCTCGGGAAGGCAAAAACATTCAGTACTTC
TRBV12-3/TRBV12-4,.,few,TRBJ2-7,CASSLEGSKQYF,TGTGCCAGCAGTTTAGAAGGGAGTAAGCAGTACTTC
TRBV4-3,.,many,TRBJ2-7,CASSQDWAAGYEQYF,TGCGCCAGCAGCCAAGATTGGGCCGCCGGGTACGAGCAGTACTTC
TRBV4-3,.,many,TRBJ2-7,CASSQVLGPYEQYF,TGCGCCAGCAGCCAAGTGCTAGGGCCCTACGAGCAGTACTTC
TRBV7-8,.,many,TRBJ2-3,CASSSGTLTTDTQYF,TGTGCCAGCAGCTCCGGGACTCTCACCACAGATACGCAGTATTTT
TRBV14,.,many,TRBJ1-4,CASSHWDNYEKLFF,TGTGCCAGCAGCCATTGGGACAACTATGAAAAACTGTTTTTT
TRBV27,TRBD1,few,TRBJ2-3,CASSPNRGDTQYF,TGTGCCAGCAGTCCCAACAGGGGAGATACGCAGTATTTT